The clone carrying this T cell receptor beta chain was counted many times. The same CDR3 is also encoded by other DNA sequences in this sample. The assay was immunoSEQ multiplex PCR, and TCRdb's table has in-frame clones only and misses some. The table has about 37,000 clones, 76% seen once. These data come from a study of PD-1 blockade in classical Hodgkin lymphoma. Each patient experienced a relapse that followed autologous stem cell transplantation, and brentuximab vedotin exposure varied. CDR1 and CDR2 (germline): LGHNA, YSLEER. This CDR3 contains 15 residues. The ends lost 5 bases at V and 1 base at J; junction bases unmatched: 5.

Sequenced here: peripheral blood mononuclear cells (PBMCs), sampled before the second cycle of nivolumab. This sequence originates from a human donor with classical Hodgkin lymphoma. V gene TRBV4-3 combines with J gene TRBJ1-2, with 9 bases aligning to TRBD1. The CDR3 bases are TGCGCCAGCAGCACCCGACAGGGGGTTAACTATGGCTACACCTTC. Protein: CASSTRQGVNYGYTF.